These 10 T cell receptor beta chains were sequenced from one sample in a study of shared clonotypes between healthy human individuals. Data came from immunoSEQ multiplex PCR; TCRdb stores just in-frame clones and leaves some out. The sample shows 740,000 or so clones, 73% of them seen only once. Sequenced: memory CD4+ T cells sorted from blood. As for subset: CD45RA-negative fraction. The receptors derive from a woman aged 25 to 39 in good health.

The chain joins TRBV6-6 to TRBJ2-7; TRBD2 agrees at 9 bases. The ends lost 2 bases at V and 1 base at J; junction bases unmatched: 3. The CDR3 is 15 residues long. The germline V gene encodes CDR1 MNHNY and CDR2 SVGAGI (reference sequence). The DNA for the CDR3 is TGTGCCAGCAGTTACGCAGCGGGAGGATCCTACGAGCAGTACTTC. Its translation: CASSYAAGGSYEQYF.

V gene TRBV30 combines with J gene TRBJ1-4; D gene unclear. CDR1 is GTSNPN and CDR2 is SVGIG in the germline V gene (reference sequence). The CDR3 contains 14 residues. V was pared by 3 bases and J by 4 bases, with 12 bases between. Here the CDR3 DNA reads TGTGCCTGGAGCGGGTCCTCTTTTAATGAAAAACTGTTTTTT. It encodes CAWSGSSFNEKLFF.

The genes are TRBV5-4 and TRBJ2-6; unclear D gene. V was shortened by 6 bases and J by 0 bases, with 7 bases between the two germline ends. The CDR3 runs to 14 residues. Germline assignment: CDR1 SGHNT and CDR2 YYREEE (reference sequence). CDR3 loop: CASNKPSGANVLTF. CDR3 in DNA: TGTGCCAGCAACAAGCCCTCTGGGGCCAACGTCCTGACTTTC.

The chain links TRBV5-1 to TRBJ2-1; 14 bases line up with TRBD2. V gave up 0 bases and J gave up 9 bases; unmatched junction bases: 5. Germline V gives CDR1 SGHRS, CDR2 YFSETQ. This CDR3 has 16 residues. The CDR3 protein is CASSLGGTSGRIEQFF. DNA of the CDR3: TGCGCCAGCAGCTTGGGAGGGACTAGCGGGAGAATTGAGCAGTTCTTC.

The chain has TRBV10-2 and TRBJ1-1; weak D call: TRBD1 (6 bases). Germline V gene lookup returns CDR1 WSHSY and CDR2 SAAADI. The CDR3 covers 15 residues. Trimming cost V 6 bases and J 0 bases, with 14 bases left between them. The CDR3 region has the DNA TGCGCCAGCAGCATCCCTCAGGGGATGAACACTGAAGCTTTCTTT. It encodes CASSIPQGMNTEAFF.

The chain has TRBV29-1 and TRBJ2-1; 15 positions match TRBD2. Trimming at V came to 7 bases and at J to 7 bases, leaving 5 bases not matched to a gene. CDR3 length: 14 residues. Germline V gene lookup returns CDR1 SQVTM and CDR2 ANQGSEA. CDR3 nucleotide sequence: TGCAGCGCTAGGACTAGCGGGAGGGGAAATGAGCAGTTCTTC. Translated, it gives CSARTSGRGNEQFF.

The chain uses TRBV7-8 and TRBJ2-3; either TRBD1 or TRBD2 may fit D (5 bases each). Germline CDR1 and CDR2: SGHVS and FQNEAQ. This CDR3 is 13 amino acids long. V gave up 0 bases and J gave up 6 bases, with 7 bases separating them. CDR3 sequence (DNA): TGTGCCAGCAGCTTAGCGTGGGGGGATACGCAGTATTTT. The encoded protein is CASSLAWGDTQYF.

In DNA, the CDR3 is TGCGCCAGCAGCTTTTCCCGCTCCGATACGCAGTATTTT. Translation: CASSFSRSDTQYF. This chain uses TRBV5-1 with TRBJ2-3; D is unclear. Trimming stripped 2 bases from V and 6 bases from J, with 10 bases between. This CDR3 is built from 13 residues. CDR1 and CDR2 (germline): SGHRS, YFSETQ. The full variable domain, with the rest looked up from reference TRBV5-1 and TRBJ2-3, is KAGVTQTPRYLIKTRGQQVTLSCSPISGHRSVSWYQQTPGQGLQFLFEYFSETQRNKGNFPGRFSGRQFSNSRSEMNVSTLELGDSALYLCASSFSRSDTQYFGPGTRLTVL.

This rearrangement joins TRBV10-3 to TRBJ2-7; 7 bases line up with TRBD1. The CDR3 is 15 amino acids. Germline lookup yields CDR1 ENHRY and CDR2 SYGVKD. J lost 2 bases, V lost 6 bases, and 10 bases had no gene match. CDR3: CAIRSGTDTTYEQYF. The CDR3 region has the DNA TGTGCCATCAGGAGTGGGACAGATACTACCTACGAGCAGTACTTC.

V usage is TRBV4-1 and J usage is TRBJ1-6, with TRBD1 matching 7 bases. Germline trimming cut 0 bases from V and 10 bases from J; bases unmatched to any gene: 15. The CDR3 is made up of 18 amino acids. Germline CDR1 and CDR2: MGHRA and YSYEKL. CDR3 nucleotide sequence: TGCGCCAGCAGCCAAGATATTTCTAGACAGGGTGTCCTATCACCCCTCCACTTT. Amino acid sequence: CASSQDISRQGVLSPLHF.